Following are 21 T cell receptor beta chains from one sample sequenced in a study of response to subunit inactivated influenza vaccine. TCRdb redid the calling of the RT-PCR reads with MiXCR, one entry per CDR3 protein. The sample comprises around 570,000 distinct CDR3 sequences, roughly 8.2% of which are singletons, and over 10% rests with the top ten. The starting material was PBMCs from blood, obtained 23 to 25 months after vaccination. The receptors were gathered from a man aged 50-75 years who received an inactivated influenza vaccine.

The chain employs TRBV3-1 and TRBJ2-1; D is unclear. The CDR3 totals 15 residues. V lost 0 bases, J lost 15 bases, and 21 bases lay in between. CDR1 is LGHDT, CDR2 YNNKEL, per germline (reference sequence). The CDR3 sequence: CASSQELTGSSSLFF. CDR3 bases: TGTGCCAGCAGCCAAGAACTTACTGGGTCATCCTCTCTGTTCTTC.

The chain has TRBV28 and TRBJ2-5, with TRBD1 matching 8 bases. Trimming cost V 5 bases and J 4 bases; bases outside gene matches: 6. CDR1 and CDR2 (germline): MDHEN, SYDVKM. The CDR3 consists of 14 residues. The DNA of the CDR3 is TGTGCCAGCAGTGGGGGCAGGGGGCCAGAGACCCAGTACTTC. Amino acid sequence: CASSGGRGPETQYF.

This clonotype was picked up many times. The rearrangement uses TRBV5-1 and TRBJ1-4; tentative D call: TRBD1 (5 bases). Between the trimmed V and J ends, which lost 0 bases and 4 bases, there was a span of 7 bases. The CDR3 is 14 amino acids. The germline V gene encodes CDR1 SGHRS and CDR2 YFSETQ. DNA of the CDR3: TGCGCCAGCAGCTTGGGACAGCTTAATGAAAAACTGTTTTTT. As protein: CASSLGQLNEKLFF.

This clonotype was seen more than once but under ten times. This rearrangement joins TRBV5-1 to TRBJ2-5; 7 bases map to TRBD1. V trimming: 0 bases; J trimming: 1 base; junction bases outside the gene matches: 3. The CDR3 has 15 residues. CDR1 and CDR2 (germline): SGHRS, YFSETQ. CDR3 region: CASSLAGQAQETQYF. The CDR3 bases are TGCGCCAGCAGCTTGGCCGGACAGGCCCAAGAGACCCAGTACTTC. Full variable domain (outside the CDR3, taken from reference TRBV5-1 and TRBJ2-5): KAGVTQTPRYLIKTRGQQVTLSCSPISGHRSVSWYQQTPGQGLQFLFEYFSETQRNKGNFPGRFSGRQFSNSRSEMNVSTLELGDSALYLCASSLAGQAQETQYFGPGTRLLVL.

This clonotype was seen a handful of times. The chain carries TRBV6-5 and TRBJ1-1, with 7 bases fitting TRBD1. The V and J ends lost 2 bases and 5 bases, in that order; junction bases with no gene match: 5. Germline CDR1 MNHEY, CDR2 SVGAGI. CDR3 length: 14 residues. As DNA, the CDR3 is TGTGCCAGCAGTTACATAGGGGGCGAAACTGAAGCTTTCTTT. Amino acids: CASSYIGGETEAFF.

This clonotype was picked up a small number of times. This chain joins TRBV7-2 and TRBJ1-5; D remains unclear. Trimming removed 5 bases at V and 3 bases at J, with 17 bases between. This CDR3 spans 16 amino acids. From germline, CDR1 is SGHTA and CDR2 FQGNSA. Here the CDR3 DNA reads TGTGCCAGCAGCCCCGGAGCGGCCGATGTCAATCAGCCCCAGCATTTT. Translating it yields CASSPGAADVNQPQHF.

The sample holds many counts of this clonotype. The chain carries TRBV18 and TRBJ1-5; the D gene is possibly TRBD1 (6 bases). Per germline, CDR1 KGHSH and CDR2 LQKENI. This CDR3 spans 17 amino acids. Trimming pared 0 bases from V and 3 bases from J, leaving 15 bases between. This CDR3 is CASSPPLRGLVNQPQHF. The CDR3, as DNA: TGTGCCAGCTCACCACCTTTACGGGGGCTGGTCAATCAGCCCCAGCATTTT.

This rearrangement joins TRBV7-9 to TRBJ1-1; no firm D call. Per germline, CDR1 SEHNR and CDR2 FQNEAQ (reference sequence). V lost 2 bases to trimming and J lost 0 bases, with 10 bases between them. There are 15 residues in the CDR3. The chain's CDR3 is CASSLFKGMNTEAFF. The CDR3, as DNA: TGTGCCAGCAGCTTATTTAAGGGAATGAACACTGAAGCTTTCTTT.

This clonotype was picked up a small number of times. V and J are TRBV6-2 or TRBV6-3 and TRBJ2-1, with D perhaps matching TRBD1 or TRBD2 (5 bases each). The V end was cut by 5 bases, the J end by 5 bases, with 13 bases between. The CDR3 is 14 amino acids. Germline V gene sequence: CDR1 MNHEY, CDR2 SVGEGT. In DNA, the CDR3 is TGTGCCAGCAGTCCGGGACCATTTGACAATGAGCAGTTCTTC. Its translation: CASSPGPFDNEQFF.

This clonotype has a handful of counts. The chain has TRBV20-1 and TRBJ2-1; possibly TRBD2 for D (7 bases). The germline V gene encodes CDR1 DFQATT and CDR2 SNEGSKA (reference sequence). V was cut by 6 bases and J by 1 base, with 19 bases left in between. The CDR3 spans 16 residues. The CDR3 nucleotides are TGCAGTGCCATTATACGGGGGGCGAAGTCCTACAATGAGCAGTTCTTC. Translating gives CSAIIRGAKSYNEQFF.

J is TRBJ2-1 and V is TRBV3-1, with D hard to call. This CDR3 has 13 amino acids. CDR1 is LGHDT, CDR2 YNNKEL, per germline (reference sequence). V was cut by 2 bases and J by 5 bases, with 7 bases left in between. DNA for the CDR3: TGTGCCAGCAGCCAAAGCCAGAACAATGAGCAGTTCTTC. It specifies CASSQSQNNEQFF.

This clonotype has a count of ten or more. The chain links TRBV6-6 to TRBJ2-3, with D perhaps matching TRBD2 (5 bases). Germline V lookup: CDR1 MNHNY, CDR2 SVGAGI (reference sequence). The CDR3 has 12 amino acids. V was clipped by 9 bases and J by 6 bases, with 13 bases between them. The CDR3 reads CASLSSWDTQYF. CDR3 coding DNA: TGTGCCAGTCTTTCTAGCTGGGATACGCAGTATTTT.

In this sample, this clonotype turned up a few times. This chain's CDR3 is CASSLAVGRLAYGYTF. The CDR3 DNA follows: TGTGCCAGCAGCTTAGCCGTTGGGCGCTTAGCCTATGGCTACACCTTC. V usage is TRBV11-2 and J usage is TRBJ1-2; D is unclear. This CDR3 is 16 amino acids long. V gave up 1 base and J gave up 4 bases, with 16 bases separating them. Germline-derived CDR1 and CDR2 are SGHAT and FQNNGV.

The table lists this clonotype with a few counts. The chain has TRBV19 and TRBJ1-1, with D uncertain. V was cut by 8 bases and J by 0 bases, with 13 bases left in between. The CDR3 has 14 residues. Looked up from germline, CDR1 is LNHDA and CDR2 is SQIVND (reference sequence). The DNA for the CDR3 is TGTGCCAGTGCGAACCCGGACGTGAACACTGAAGCTTTCTTT. It codes for CASANPDVNTEAFF.

The chain combines TRBV4-3 with TRBJ2-7; the match to TRBD2 covers 7 bases. This CDR3 spans 17 amino acids. The germline gives CDR1 LGHNA, CDR2 YSLEER. V shed 1 base and J 7 bases; nucleotides not matched to a gene: 16. CDR3: CASSQAAGAGSPREQYF. The CDR3 DNA is TGCGCCAGCAGCCAAGCTGCGGGAGCCGGCAGCCCTCGGGAGCAGTACTTC.

This clonotype was found a few times. V is TRBV5-6 and J is TRBJ1-6; D unresolved. V gave up 7 bases and J gave up 14 bases, with 19 bases separating them. In germline, CDR1 is SGHDT, CDR2 YYEEEE. This CDR3 region has 13 residues. The CDR3 loop reads CASSGRPPFSLHF. CDR3 bases: TGTGCCAGCTCTGGTCGGCCCCCCTTTTCCCTCCACTTT.

V and J are TRBV7-2 and TRBJ1-5, with unresolved D. Per the germline V gene, CDR1 is SGHTA and CDR2 is FQGNSA. The CDR3 has 14 amino acids. Trimming shortened V by 1 base and J by 3 bases, and 7 bases separated the two germline ends. The CDR3 here is CASSLEDYNQPQHF. DNA of the CDR3: TGTGCCAGCAGCTTAGAGGATTACAATCAGCCCCAGCATTTT.

The rearrangement links TRBV29-1 to TRBJ1-1, with D possibly matching TRBD1 (6 bases). Trimming shortened V by 6 bases and J by 4 bases, and 15 bases separated the two germline ends. CDR3 length equals 13 residues. Germline V lookup: CDR1 SQVTM, CDR2 ANQGSEA. CDR3 in amino acids: CSVGHSRGTEAFF. Here the CDR3 DNA reads TGCAGCGTCGGACATTCCAGGGGCACTGAAGCTTTCTTT.

This clonotype was found many times. This sequence joins TRBV4-2 and TRBJ2-2; D not certain. Germline values: CDR1 LGHNA, CDR2 YNFKEQ. This CDR3 is 16 amino acids long. The germline V and J ends were trimmed by 4 bases and 2 bases, with 14 bases remaining between them. The CDR3 sequence: CASSREGVSNTGELFF. In DNA form, the CDR3 reads TGTGCCAGCAGCCGCGAAGGAGTTTCCAACACCGGGGAGCTGTTTTTT.

This clonotype has at least ten counts. The chain carries TRBV7-2 and TRBJ2-3; weak D call: TRBD2 (5 bases). Germline lookup yields CDR1 SGHTA and CDR2 FQGNSA. Deletions cut 8 bases from V and 1 base from J, with 10 bases between. The CDR3 extends over 13 amino acids. In DNA, the CDR3 is TGTGCCAGCTCCGACGGGGGCACAGATACGCAGTATTTT. It encodes CASSDGGTDTQYF.

This clonotype was seen many times. The genes are TRBV12-3 or TRBV12-4 and TRBJ1-5; D ambiguous. V was cut by 5 bases and J by 7 bases, with 9 bases left in between. The CDR3 loop spans 12 amino acids. The CDR3 DNA sequence: TGTGCCAGCAGTACCGGTGGCCAGCCCCAGCATTTT. Amino acid sequence: CASSTGGQPQHF.